A single sample gave rise to the 4 T cell receptor beta chains below, sequenced in a study of T cells in Graves' hyperthyroidism and ophthalmopathy. Researchers amplified the TCR beta CDR3 regions from RNA transcripts. First-round RT-PCR of the TCR CDR3 relied on the HTBI primer set. Each CDR3 protein is one row after TCRdb ran MiXCR on the multiplex PCR reads. Among 350,000 to 400,000 distinct CDR3 sequences listed, 19% were seen once. The sequencing sample was made of blood. The receptors were sampled from a woman under 30 with Graves' hyperthyroidism.

This clonotype was seen many times. The V and J genes are TRBV19 and TRBJ1-3; 7 positions match TRBD1. The V gene's germline CDR1 is LNHDA and CDR2 SQIVND (reference sequence). V lost 3 bases to trimming and J lost 0 bases; unmatched junction nucleotides: 5. The CDR3 is 16 amino acids. The CDR3 loop reads CASSMLDRHSGNTIYF. Written as DNA, the CDR3 is TGTGCCAGTAGTATGTTGGACAGGCACTCTGGAAACACCATATATTTT.

J is TRBJ1-3 and V is TRBV30; D is uncertain. Germline-derived CDR1 and CDR2 are GTSNPN and SVGIG (reference sequence). The CDR3 length is 12 residues. V lost 2 bases and J lost 2, with 4 bases in between. The CDR3 nucleotides read TGTGCCTGGAGTCTAACTGGAAACACCATATATTTT. Amino acid sequence: CAWSLTGNTIYF.

This clonotype was recorded many times. The rearrangement links TRBV2 to TRBJ2-5; D call uncertain. Trimming left V 4 bases short and J 2 bases short, with 11 bases between. CDR3 length equals 14 residues. CDR1 is SNHLY, CDR2 FYNNEI, per germline. CDR3 bases: TGTGCCAGCAGTGGAACACAGAATCAAGAGACCCAGTACTTC. Translation: CASSGTQNQETQYF.

This clonotype has at least ten counts. The chain carries TRBV12-3 or TRBV12-4 and TRBJ2-2, with 10 bases matching TRBD1. The ends lost 5 bases at V and 6 bases at J; junction bases unmatched: 0. The CDR3 covers 13 residues. The CDR3 sequence is CASSGTGAGELFF. The CDR3 nucleotides are TGTGCCAGCAGTGGGACAGGGGCCGGGGAGCTGTTTTTT.